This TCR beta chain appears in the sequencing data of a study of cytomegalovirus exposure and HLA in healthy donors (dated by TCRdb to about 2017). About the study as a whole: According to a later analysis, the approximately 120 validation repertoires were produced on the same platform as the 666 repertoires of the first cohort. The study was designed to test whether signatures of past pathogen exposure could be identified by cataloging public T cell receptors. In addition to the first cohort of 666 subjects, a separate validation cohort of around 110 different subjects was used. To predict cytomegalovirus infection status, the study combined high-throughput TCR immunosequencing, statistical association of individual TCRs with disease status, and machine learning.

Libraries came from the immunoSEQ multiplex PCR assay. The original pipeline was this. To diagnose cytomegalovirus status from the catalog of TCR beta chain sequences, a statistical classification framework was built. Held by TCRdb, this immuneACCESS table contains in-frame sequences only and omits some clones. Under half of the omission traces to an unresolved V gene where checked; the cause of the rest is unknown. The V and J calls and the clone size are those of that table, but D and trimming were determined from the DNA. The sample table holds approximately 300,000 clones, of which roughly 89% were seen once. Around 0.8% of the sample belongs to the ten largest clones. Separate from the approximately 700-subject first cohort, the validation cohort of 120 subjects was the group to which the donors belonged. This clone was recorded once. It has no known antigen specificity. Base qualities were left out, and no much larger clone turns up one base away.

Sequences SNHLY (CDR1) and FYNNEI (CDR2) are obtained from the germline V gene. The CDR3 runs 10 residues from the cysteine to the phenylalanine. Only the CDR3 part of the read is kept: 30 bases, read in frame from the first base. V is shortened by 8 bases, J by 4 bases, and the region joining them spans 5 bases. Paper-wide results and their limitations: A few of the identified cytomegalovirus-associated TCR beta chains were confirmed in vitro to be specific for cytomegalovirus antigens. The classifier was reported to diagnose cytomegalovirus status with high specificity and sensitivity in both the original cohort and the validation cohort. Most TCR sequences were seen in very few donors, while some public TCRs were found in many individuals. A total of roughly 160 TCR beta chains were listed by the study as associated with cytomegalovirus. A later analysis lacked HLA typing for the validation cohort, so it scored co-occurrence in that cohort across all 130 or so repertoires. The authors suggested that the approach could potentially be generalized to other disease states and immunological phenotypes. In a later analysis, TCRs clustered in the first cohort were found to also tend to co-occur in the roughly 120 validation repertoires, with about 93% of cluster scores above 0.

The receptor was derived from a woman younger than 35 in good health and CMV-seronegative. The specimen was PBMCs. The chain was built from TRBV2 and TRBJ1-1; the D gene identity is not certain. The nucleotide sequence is TGTGCCAGCTACAGCACTGAAGCTTTCTTT. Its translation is CASYSTEAFF.